The next 25 T cell receptor beta chains were all read from a single sample in a study of blood T cell repertoires in COVID-19. Produced via immunoSEQ multiplex PCR; TCRdb's table is partial and in-frame only. The table shows approximately 170,000 clones, with 80% to 85% occurring only once. Sequenced input: peripheral blood. These TCRs come from a woman between 65 and 79 years old with COVID-19, enrolled during active disease.

The V call is TRBV6-5, the J call TRBJ1-2; 7 bases match TRBD1. Germline CDR1 is MNHEY and CDR2 is SVGAGI. The J segment lost 2 bases and the V segment lost 8 bases, leaving 8 bases of the junction unmatched. This CDR3 spans 14 amino acids. CDR3 amino acids: CASGPTGVNYGYTF. In DNA, the CDR3 is TGTGCCAGCGGGCCCACAGGGGTCAACTATGGCTACACCTTC.

The chain carries TRBV4-3 and TRBJ2-6; 11 bases line up with TRBD1. Per the germline V gene, CDR1 is LGHNA and CDR2 is YSLEER. The CDR3 loop spans 19 amino acids. V gave up 5 bases and J gave up 2 bases; unmatched junction bases: 11. The CDR3 coding sequence is TGCGCCAGCAGCGAAAGAGTAGGACAGGGGGCGCCTGGGGCCAACGTCCTGACTTTC. Translated: CASSERVGQGAPGANVLTF.

This sequence joins TRBV5-6 and TRBJ1-2; possible D gene TRBD1, 6 bases. CDR1 is SGHDT and CDR2 is YYEEEE in the germline V gene. Between the trimmed V and J ends, which lost 2 bases and 2 bases, there was a span of 10 bases. CDR3 length: 14 residues. The DNA of the CDR3 is TGTGCCAGCAGCTTTATCCAGGGGAACTATGGCTACACCTTC. Translation: CASSFIQGNYGYTF.

The V call is TRBV7-6, the J call TRBJ2-6; weak D call: TRBD2 (5 bases). V was shortened by 5 bases and J by 0 bases, with 17 bases between the two germline ends. The CDR3 totals 18 residues. Germline CDR1 is SGHVS and CDR2 is FNYEAQ. CDR3 DNA: TGTGCCAGCAGCCCCCGGTCAGCGGTAAGCTCTGGGGCCAACGTCCTGACTTTC. Translation: CASSPRSAVSSGANVLTF.

The V and J genes are TRBV5-1 and TRBJ2-1; 8 bases align to TRBD2. From germline, CDR1 is SGHRS and CDR2 YFSETQ. The CDR3 extends over 16 amino acids. Trimming at V came to 1 base and at J to 10 bases, leaving 13 bases not matched to a gene. In DNA, the CDR3 is TGCGCCAGCAGCTTGCTTTTTAGCGGGAATCGGCGGGAGCAGTTCTTC. It specifies CASSLLFSGNRREQFF.

J is TRBJ2-1 and V is TRBV28; 10 bases match TRBD1. The CDR3 is 14 amino acids. V was pared by 6 bases and J by 7 bases, with 6 bases of the junction left unmatched. CDR1 is MDHEN and CDR2 is SYDVKM in the germline V gene. DNA of the CDR3: TGTGCCAGCAGCCGACAGGGGGCGCGAAATGAGCAGTTCTTC. This encodes CASSRQGARNEQFF.

The chain has TRBV28 and TRBJ2-1, with 14 bases aligning to TRBD2. V lost 6 bases, J lost 10 bases, and 5 bases stayed unmatched. CDR3 length: 14 amino acids. The germline CDR1 and CDR2 sequences are MDHEN and SYDVKM. CDR3 sequence reads: CASRKGLAGEEQFF. CDR3 sequence (DNA): TGTGCCAGCAGAAAGGGACTAGCGGGAGAGGAGCAGTTCTTC.

This clone was found a few times. The rearrangement joins TRBV10-2 to TRBJ2-4, with a weak D call TRBD2 (6 bases). Germline V gives CDR1 WSHSY, CDR2 SAAADI. The ends were cut back, 6 bases at V and 2 bases at J, with 11 bases in the middle. The CDR3 contains 14 residues. The CDR3 DNA reads TGCGCCAGCAGCTTAGCGGCAACCAAAAACATTCAGTACTTC. This gives the protein CASSLAATKNIQYF.

There are a few counts of this clone. The CDR3: CACPNGTGDSPLHF. CDR3 bases: TGTGCCTGTCCGAACGGGACAGGGGATTCACCCCTCCACTTT. This chain joins TRBV30 and TRBJ1-6; 10 bases agree with TRBD1. This CDR3 contains 14 residues. CDR1 is GTSNPN, CDR2 SVGIG, per germline (reference sequence). V trimming: 6 bases; J trimming: 8 bases; junction bases outside the gene matches: 7.

The chain combines TRBV4-3 with TRBJ2-3; 7 bases line up with TRBD2. Germline V gives CDR1 LGHNA, CDR2 YSLEER. The ends lost 4 bases at V and 6 bases at J; junction bases unmatched: 13. The CDR3 totals 16 residues. The CDR3 is CASSRTLARGGDTQYF. CDR3 nucleotide sequence: TGCGCCAGCAGCCGTACCCTAGCGAGGGGAGGGGATACGCAGTATTTT.

This clone has a single count. The V and J genes are TRBV27 and TRBJ2-1; D is ambiguous. The V gene lost 5 bases and the J gene lost 7 bases, with 18 bases spanning the gap. The germline V gene has CDR1 MNHEY and CDR2 SMNVEV (reference sequence). The CDR3 loop spans 15 amino acids. CDR3 bases: TGTGCCAGCAGTCCGTCTTTGAGAAGCCAAAATGAGCAGTTCTTC. Translated, it gives CASSPSLRSQNEQFF.

This clone showed up just a few times. J is TRBJ2-3 and V is TRBV4-3, with D tentatively TRBD2 (6 bases). Germline CDR1 LGHNA, CDR2 YSLEER. V was pared by 0 bases and J by 4 bases, with 14 bases between. The CDR3 consists of 16 residues. The CDR3 loop is CASSQDSGESSDTQYF. The CDR3 bases are TGCGCCAGCAGCCAAGATTCGGGGGAGTCCTCAGATACGCAGTATTTT.

The J gene is TRBJ1-4, the V gene TRBV27, with TRBD1 identical over 8 bases. CDR1 is MNHEY and CDR2 is SMNVEV in the germline V gene (reference sequence). J was trimmed by 6 bases and V by 4 bases; bases with no gene match: 7. The CDR3 is made up of 15 amino acids. CDR3 protein: CASSSPGTGDEKLFF. The CDR3 DNA reads TGTGCCAGCAGTTCTCCCGGGACAGGAGATGAAAAACTGTTTTTT.

The chain's CDR3 is CASSLIGVNSPLHF. CDR3 sequence (DNA): TGTGCCAGCAGTTTAATCGGGGTGAATTCACCCCTCCACTTT. The chain carries TRBV28 and TRBJ1-6, with unresolved D. Germline-derived CDR1 and CDR2 are MDHEN and SYDVKM. CDR3 size: 14 residues. V was trimmed by 2 bases and J by 7 bases, leaving 9 bases between them.

This chain joins TRBV19 and TRBJ2-1, with 11 bases lining up with TRBD1. Germline CDR1 is LNHDA and CDR2 is SQIVND (reference sequence). Losses at the gene ends were 5 bases for V and 4 bases for J; bases not matched to a gene: 10. The CDR3 length is 17 residues. This chain's CDR3 is CASSSNRGTGGYNEQFF. CDR3 coding DNA: TGTGCCAGTAGTTCAAATCGGGGGACAGGGGGGTACAATGAGCAGTTCTTC.

This clone showed up just once. The V call is TRBV5-1, the J call TRBJ2-1; D remains ambiguous. Germline values: CDR1 SGHRS, CDR2 YFSETQ. The CDR3 consists of 16 residues. V shed 0 bases and J shed 0 bases, with 10 bases lying between them. The CDR3 DNA sequence: TGCGCCAGCAGCTTGGAGAGCGCTAGCTCCTACAATGAGCAGTTCTTC. Protein product: CASSLESASSYNEQFF.

The chain couples TRBV9 to TRBJ2-4, with TRBD1 as a possible D gene (6 bases). Trimming took 4 bases from V and 3 from J, leaving 23 bases between them. The CDR3 is made up of 18 amino acids. Germline V gene data show CDR1 as SGDLS and CDR2 as YYNGEE. The CDR3 is CASSTRSGREGDKNIQYF. The CDR3, as DNA: TGTGCCAGCAGCACTCGAAGCGGTCGCGAGGGGGACAAAAACATTCAGTACTTC.

The chain recombines TRBV6-1 with TRBJ2-7, with 8 nucleotides matching TRBD2. Unmatched junction bases numbered 6, after V lost 3 bases and J lost 5 bases. The CDR3 is made up of 14 amino acids. The germline gives CDR1 MNHNS, CDR2 SASEGT. CDR3 nucleotide sequence: TGTGCCAGCAGTGATGTAGCGGGAACTCACGAGCAGTACTTC. This translates into CASSDVAGTHEQYF.

The gene calls are TRBV6-5 and TRBJ1-1; D is possibly TRBD1 (5 bases). Germline CDR1 MNHEY, CDR2 SVGAGI. The length of the CDR3 is 13 residues. The V end was cut by 7 bases, the J end by 3 bases, with 12 bases between. CDR3 DNA: TGTGCCAGCACCGAATCCAGGGACACTGAAGCTTTCTTT. Translated: CASTESRDTEAFF.

This clone showed up just a few times. The chain joins TRBV27 to TRBJ2-3, with 7 bases aligning to TRBD1. The V segment lost 6 bases and the J segment 0 bases; nucleotides outside the gene matches: 3. The length of the CDR3 is 14 residues. Germline V CDR1 and CDR2: MNHEY, SMNVEV (reference sequence). In nucleotides, the CDR3 is TGTGCCAGCAGGTACAGGGGCAGCACAGATACGCAGTATTTT. The encoded protein is CASRYRGSTDTQYF.

V and J are TRBV19 and TRBJ2-3; 10 bases match TRBD1. V lost 4 bases, J lost 4 bases, and 5 bases stayed unmatched. The CDR3 is 15 amino acids. Germline values: CDR1 LNHDA, CDR2 SQIVND (reference sequence). CDR3 in DNA: TGTGCCAGTAGTACCCGACAGGGGGCGGCAGATACGCAGTATTTT. Amino acid sequence: CASSTRQGAADTQYF.

The chain is built from TRBV29-1 and TRBJ2-1, with TRBD2 matching 11 bases. The CDR3 totals 18 residues. Germline CDR1 reads SQVTM; CDR2 reads ANQGSEA. The V and J ends lost 6 bases and 3 bases, in that order; junction bases with no gene match: 16. CDR3 sequence reads: CSVDGEGLAGGSYNEQFF. DNA of the CDR3: TGCAGCGTAGACGGAGAAGGTTTAGCGGGGGGGAGCTACAATGAGCAGTTCTTC.

The genes are TRBV7-9 and TRBJ1-2, with TRBD1 matching 7 bases. The germline CDR1 and CDR2 sequences are SEHNR and FQNEAQ (reference sequence). The CDR3 is 18 amino acids. J gave up 4 bases and V 1 base, and 15 bases lay outside the gene matches. The DNA for the CDR3 is TGTGCCAGCAGCTTAGTATTAGGCAGGACAGGCTCCTTCTATGGCTACACCTTC. It encodes CASSLVLGRTGSFYGYTF.

The chain couples TRBV6-2 or TRBV6-3 to TRBJ2-3; 9 bases are shared with TRBD2. Per the germline V gene, CDR1 is MNHEY and CDR2 is SVGEGT. The V segment lost 6 bases and the J segment 3 bases; nucleotides outside the gene matches: 4. The CDR3 has 14 amino acids. This chain's CDR3 is CASRPSGETDTQYF. The CDR3 nucleotides are TGTGCCAGCAGACCTAGCGGGGAGACAGATACGCAGTATTTT.

This clone was observed a single time. This chain joins TRBV6-5 and TRBJ1-1; D is ambiguous. Germline CDR1 reads MNHEY; CDR2 reads SVGAGI. The CDR3 length is 13 residues. With 3 bases removed from V and 0 bases from J, the gap between germline ends came to 5 bases. The CDR3 here is CASSYNMNTEAFF. The CDR3 nucleotides read TGTGCCAGCAGTTATAACATGAACACTGAAGCTTTCTTT.